This T cell receptor (beta chain) was identified during a study of pediatric ulcerative colitis. One to two pinch biopsies were taken from the rectum during colonoscopy. Each sample received Survey-level depth of up to 500,000 reads. TCRdb's copy holds only in-frame clones and misses some; the assay was immunoSEQ multiplex PCR. This repertoire shows around 13,000 clones, over 60% found once; its top ten account for approximately 4.8%. The CDR3 has 16 amino acids. The junction had 5 bases not matched to a gene; V was cut back by 2 bases and J by 2 bases. CDR1 and CDR2 (germline): ENHRY, SYGVKD. This sequence originates from a boy between 10 and 17 years old who was a control in a study of pediatric ulcerative colitis. The sample comprised gut tissue. V gene TRBV10-3 combines with J gene TRBJ1-5; 8 bases align to TRBD1. CDR3 coding DNA: TGTGCCATCAGTGAGCCGGACAGGGTGGGCAATCAGCCCCAGCATTTT. Its protein product is CAISEPDRVGNQPQHF.